The 20 T cell receptor beta chains reported below all come from one sample, sequenced in a study of CXCR3-negative and CXCR3-positive naive CD8 T cells. Via 5' RACE with UMI labels, TRB cDNA libraries were prepared. TCRdb re-called the 5' RACE reads, yielding one record per CDR3 amino acid sequence without DNA. The repertoire table contains approximately 40,000 distinct CDR3 sequences. The specimen was memory CD8+ T cells from blood. These receptors all come from a human donor in good health. Some clones in this sample may be carry-over from other donors' samples.

The V and J genes are TRBV7-9 and TRBJ1-2. Germline values: CDR1 SEHNR, CDR2 FQNEAQ (reference sequence). The CDR3 spans 16 residues. The CDR3 here is CASSLAVRDFNYGYTF.

The chain combines TRBV5-5 with TRBJ1-6; the TRBD1 assignment by TCRdb is unverifiable without DNA. This CDR3 is 14 amino acids long. CDR1 SGHKS and CDR2 YYEKEE come from the germline V gene (reference sequence). The CDR3: CASSLLGQVTPLHF.

The chain uses TRBV28 and TRBJ2-7. Germline V lookup: CDR1 MDHEN, CDR2 SYDVKM. This CDR3 is built from 13 residues. CDR3 in amino acids: CASSFGVSYEQYF. Filled out from reference TRBV28 and TRBJ2-7, the complete variable domain reads DVKVTQSSRYLVKRTGEKVFLECVQDMDHENMFWYRQDPGLGLRLIYFSYDVKMKEKGDIPEGYSVSREKKERFSLILESASTNQTSMYLCASSFGVSYEQYFGPGTRLTVT.

The gene calls are TRBV27 and TRBJ2-4; TCRdb calls TRBD2, which cannot be checked without DNA. CDR1 is MNHEY, CDR2 SMNVEV, per germline (reference sequence). The CDR3 has 15 residues. The CDR3 reads CASSFLGSGKNIQYF.

The chain combines TRBV29-1 with TRBJ2-7. CDR1 and CDR2 from the germline V gene are SQVTM and ANQGSEA. There are 11 residues in the CDR3. CDR3 sequence reads: CSVGGTYEQYF.

The chain combines TRBV13 with TRBJ2-1; TCRdb indicates TRBD1, and absent DNA this call remains unverified. Germline V CDR1 and CDR2: PRHDT, FYEKMQ (reference sequence). The length of the CDR3 is 15 residues. The CDR3 protein is CASQDVAGGRGEQFF.

The chain links TRBV28 to TRBJ1-1; the D gene TCRdb calls, TRBD1, cannot be checked with no DNA. Germline-derived CDR1 and CDR2 are MDHEN and SYDVKM. The CDR3 runs to 14 residues. CDR3 loop: CASTETGLRTEAFF.

This rearrangement joins TRBV9 to TRBJ1-5. CDR3 length: 15 amino acids. The germline V gene has CDR1 SGDLS and CDR2 YYNGEE. The CDR3 spells CASSVDGLGNQPQHF.

This rearrangement joins TRBV5-5 to TRBJ1-3; TCRdb gives TRBD1 as the D gene, but with no DNA this cannot be confirmed. The germline V gene has CDR1 SGHKS and CDR2 YYEKEE (reference sequence). The CDR3 is 15 amino acids. The CDR3 sequence is CASSSRTDSGNTIYF.

This rearrangement joins TRBV9 to TRBJ1-4; no DNA is available, so the TRBD1 call from TCRdb remains unchecked. The CDR3 length is 14 residues. Germline V lookup: CDR1 SGDLS, CDR2 YYNGEE. The CDR3 loop reads CASSPRQGNEKLFF.

This chain uses TRBV28 with TRBJ2-2; without DNA, the TCRdb call of TRBD1 cannot be checked. The CDR3 loop spans 16 amino acids. Germline values: CDR1 MDHEN, CDR2 SYDVKM. The CDR3 is CASSLSAGADGGELFF.

The V call is TRBV29-1, the J call TRBJ2-5; with no DNA, the TCRdb D assignment of TRBD2 cannot be verified. This CDR3 spans 16 amino acids. CDR1 SQVTM and CDR2 ANQGSEA come from the germline V gene. The CDR3 sequence is CSVEDLPGLAPETQYF. Drawing the rest from reference TRBV29-1 and TRBJ2-5, the complete variable domain is SAVISQKPSRDICQRGTSLTIQCQVDSQVTMMFWYRQQPGQSLTLIATANQGSEATYESGFVIDKFPISRPNLTFSTLTVSNMSPEDSSIYLCSVEDLPGLAPETQYFGPGTRLLVL.

The chain combines TRBV29-1 with TRBJ2-7; TCRdb's assignment of TRBD1 cannot be checked, as there is no DNA. Germline V CDR1 and CDR2: SQVTM, ANQGSEA. The CDR3 is 13 residues long. CDR3 residues: CSVGTGGAYEHYF.

V gene TRBV7-9 combines with J gene TRBJ1-1; TCRdb outputs TRBD1, but without DNA this stays unchecked. The germline V gene has CDR1 SEHNR and CDR2 FQNEAQ (reference sequence). The CDR3 consists of 17 residues. The CDR3 reads CASSWPNPGQGDTEAFF. Based on the CDR3 plus reference TRBV7-9 and TRBJ1-1, the full variable domain is DTGVSQNPRHKITKRGQNVTFRCDPISEHNRLYWYRQTLGQGPEFLTYFQNEAQLEKSRLLSDRFSAERPKGSFSTLEIQRTEQGDSAMYLCASSWPNPGQGDTEAFFGQGTRLTVV.

The V and J genes are TRBV28 and TRBJ1-5. CDR1 MDHEN and CDR2 SYDVKM come from the germline V gene. This CDR3 has 15 residues. This chain's CDR3 is CASSLTEHSNQPQHF.

The V call is TRBV12-3 or TRBV12-4, the J call TRBJ2-4; TCRdb lists TRBD1, though no DNA is available to test this call. The CDR3 has 14 residues. CDR3 loop: CASTLGGVGNIQYF.

J is TRBJ2-1 and V is TRBV6-1; the TCRdb call, TRBD2, lacks DNA for checking. This CDR3 is 13 amino acids long. Germline V gene sequence: CDR1 MNHNS, CDR2 SASEGT. Here the CDR3 reads CASSPFGGDGQFF.

The chain combines TRBV20-1 with TRBJ2-7; TCRdb returns TRBD2, unconfirmable since there is no DNA. This CDR3 comprises 15 residues. Germline CDR1 reads DFQATT; CDR2 reads SNEGSKA (reference sequence). Here the CDR3 reads CSARTSGGPSYEQYF.

The CDR3 region is CASSLTRAQGETQYF. V usage is TRBV7-9 and J usage is TRBJ2-5; TCRdb lists TRBD1, though no DNA is available to test this call. The germline gives CDR1 SEHNR, CDR2 FQNEAQ (reference sequence). The CDR3 runs 15 residues.

This rearrangement joins TRBV7-8 to TRBJ2-3; TCRdb lists TRBD1, though no DNA is available to test this call. This CDR3 has 16 amino acids. Germline V lookup: CDR1 SGHVS, CDR2 FQNEAQ. CDR3 protein: CASSPRTGFSTDTQYF.